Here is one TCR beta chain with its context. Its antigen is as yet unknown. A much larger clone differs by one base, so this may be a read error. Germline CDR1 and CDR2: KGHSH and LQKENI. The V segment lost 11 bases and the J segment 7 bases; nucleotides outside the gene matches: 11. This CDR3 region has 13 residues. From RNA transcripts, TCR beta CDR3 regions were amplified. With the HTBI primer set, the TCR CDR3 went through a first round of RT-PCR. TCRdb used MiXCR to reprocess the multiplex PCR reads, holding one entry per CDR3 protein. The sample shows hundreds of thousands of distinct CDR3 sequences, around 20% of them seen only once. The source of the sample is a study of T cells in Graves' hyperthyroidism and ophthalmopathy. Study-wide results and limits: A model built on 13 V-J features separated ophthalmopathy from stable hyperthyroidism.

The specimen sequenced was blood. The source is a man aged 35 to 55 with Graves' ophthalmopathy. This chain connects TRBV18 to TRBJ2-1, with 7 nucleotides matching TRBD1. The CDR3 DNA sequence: TGTGCCGGCCCAACAGGGGTAGGTAATGAGCAGTTCTTC. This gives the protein CAGPTGVGNEQFF.